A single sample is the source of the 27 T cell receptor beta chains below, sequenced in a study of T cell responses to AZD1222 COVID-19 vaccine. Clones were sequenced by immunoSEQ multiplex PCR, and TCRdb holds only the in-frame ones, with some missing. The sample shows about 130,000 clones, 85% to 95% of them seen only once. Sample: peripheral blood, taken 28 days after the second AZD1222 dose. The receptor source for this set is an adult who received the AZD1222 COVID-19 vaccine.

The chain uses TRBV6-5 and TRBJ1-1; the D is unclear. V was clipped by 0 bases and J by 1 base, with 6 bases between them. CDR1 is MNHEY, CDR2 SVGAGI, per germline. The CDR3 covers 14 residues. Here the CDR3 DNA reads TGTGCCAGCAGTTACTCACAAGAGAACACTGAAGCTTTCTTT. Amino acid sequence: CASSYSQENTEAFF.

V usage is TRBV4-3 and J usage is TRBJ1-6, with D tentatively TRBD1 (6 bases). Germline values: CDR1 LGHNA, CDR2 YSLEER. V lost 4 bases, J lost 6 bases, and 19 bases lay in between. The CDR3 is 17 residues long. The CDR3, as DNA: TGCGCCAGCAGCCCCGGAGGCGGGGGCCCTTCTAATTCACCCCTCCACTTT. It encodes CASSPGGGGPSNSPLHF.

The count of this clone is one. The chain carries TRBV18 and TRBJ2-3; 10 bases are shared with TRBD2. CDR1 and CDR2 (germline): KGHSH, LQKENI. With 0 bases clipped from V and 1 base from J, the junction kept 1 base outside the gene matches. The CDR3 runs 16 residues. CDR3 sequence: CASSPPTSGGTDTQYF. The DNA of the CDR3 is TGTGCCAGCTCACCACCTACTAGCGGGGGCACAGATACGCAGTATTTT.

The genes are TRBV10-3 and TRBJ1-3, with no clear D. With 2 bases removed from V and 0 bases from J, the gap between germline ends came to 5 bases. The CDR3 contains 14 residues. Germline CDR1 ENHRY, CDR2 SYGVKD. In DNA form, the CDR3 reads TGTGCCATCAGTGAGACCCCCTCTGGAAACACCATATATTTT. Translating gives CAISETPSGNTIYF.

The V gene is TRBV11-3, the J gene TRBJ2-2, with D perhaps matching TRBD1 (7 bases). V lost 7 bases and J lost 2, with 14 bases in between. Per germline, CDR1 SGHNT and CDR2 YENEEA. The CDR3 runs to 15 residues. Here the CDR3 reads CASNVGGGNTGELFF. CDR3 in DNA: TGTGCCAGCAACGTAGGAGGGGGCAACACCGGGGAGCTGTTTTTT.

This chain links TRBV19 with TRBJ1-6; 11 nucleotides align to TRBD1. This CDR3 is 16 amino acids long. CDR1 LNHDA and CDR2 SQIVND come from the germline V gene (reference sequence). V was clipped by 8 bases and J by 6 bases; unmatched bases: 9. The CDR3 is CASSPTGTGGNSPLHF. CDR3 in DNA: TGTGCCAGTTCGCCTACCGGGACAGGGGGTAATTCACCCCTCCACTTT.

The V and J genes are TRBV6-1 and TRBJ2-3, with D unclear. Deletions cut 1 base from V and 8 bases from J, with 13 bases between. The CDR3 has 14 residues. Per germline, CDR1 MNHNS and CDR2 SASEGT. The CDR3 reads CASSEDPVGGTQYF. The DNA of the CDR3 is TGTGCCAGCAGTGAAGACCCGGTAGGTGGTACGCAGTATTTT.

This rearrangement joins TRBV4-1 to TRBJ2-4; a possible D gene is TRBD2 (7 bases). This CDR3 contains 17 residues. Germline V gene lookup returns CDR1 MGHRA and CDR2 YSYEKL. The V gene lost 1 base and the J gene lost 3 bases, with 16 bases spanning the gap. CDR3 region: CASSQGAGRGSKNIQYF. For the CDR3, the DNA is TGCGCCAGCAGCCAAGGAGCGGGGAGGGGGAGCAAAAACATTCAGTACTTC.

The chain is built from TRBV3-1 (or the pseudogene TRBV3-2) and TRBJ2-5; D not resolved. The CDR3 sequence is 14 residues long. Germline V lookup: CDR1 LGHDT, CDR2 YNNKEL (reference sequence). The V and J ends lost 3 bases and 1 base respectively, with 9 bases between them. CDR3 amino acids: CASSHSAVQETQYF. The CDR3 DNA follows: TGTGCCAGCAGCCATTCCGCCGTCCAAGAGACCCAGTACTTC.

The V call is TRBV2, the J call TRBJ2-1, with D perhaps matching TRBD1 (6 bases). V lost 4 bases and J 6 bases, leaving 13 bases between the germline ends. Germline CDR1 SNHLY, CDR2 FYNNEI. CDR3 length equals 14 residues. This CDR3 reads CASSGGQEFNEQFF. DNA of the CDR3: TGTGCCAGCAGTGGGGGGCAGGAGTTCAATGAGCAGTTCTTC.

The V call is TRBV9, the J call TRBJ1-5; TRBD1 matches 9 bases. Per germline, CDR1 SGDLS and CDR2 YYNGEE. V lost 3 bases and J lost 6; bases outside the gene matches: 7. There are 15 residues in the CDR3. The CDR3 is CASSEGGQGGQPQHF. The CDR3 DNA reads TGTGCCAGCAGCGAAGGGGGACAGGGAGGTCAGCCCCAGCATTTT.

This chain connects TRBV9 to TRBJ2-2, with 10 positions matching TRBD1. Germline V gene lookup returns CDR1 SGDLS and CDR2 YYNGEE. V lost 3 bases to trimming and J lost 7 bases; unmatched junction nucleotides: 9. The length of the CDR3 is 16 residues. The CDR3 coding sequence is TGTGCCAGCAGCGCACCGGGACAGGGGCAAGGCGGGGAGCTGTTTTTT. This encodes CASSAPGQGQGGELFF.

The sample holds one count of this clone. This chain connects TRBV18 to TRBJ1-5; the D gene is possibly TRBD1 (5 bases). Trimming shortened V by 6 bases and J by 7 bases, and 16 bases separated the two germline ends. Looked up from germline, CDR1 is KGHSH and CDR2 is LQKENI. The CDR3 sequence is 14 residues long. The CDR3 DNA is TGTGCCAGCTCGCCGTCCGTGACAGACCAGCCCCAGCATTTT. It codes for CASSPSVTDQPQHF.

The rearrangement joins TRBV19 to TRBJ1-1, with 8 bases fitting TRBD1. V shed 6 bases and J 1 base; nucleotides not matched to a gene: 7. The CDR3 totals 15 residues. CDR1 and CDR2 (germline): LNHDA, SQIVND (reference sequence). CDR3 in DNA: TGTGCCAGTAGGATACAGGGGGGAGGGAACACTGAAGCTTTCTTT. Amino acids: CASRIQGGGNTEAFF.

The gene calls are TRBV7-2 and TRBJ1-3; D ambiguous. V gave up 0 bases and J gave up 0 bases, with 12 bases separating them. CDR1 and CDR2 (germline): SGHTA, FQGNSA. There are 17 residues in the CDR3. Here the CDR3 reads CASSLAPVVGSGNTIYF. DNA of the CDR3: TGTGCCAGCAGCTTAGCGCCCGTGGTGGGCTCTGGAAACACCATATATTTT. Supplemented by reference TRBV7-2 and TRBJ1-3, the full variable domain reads GAGVSQSPSNKVTEKGKDVELRCDPISGHTALYWYRQSLGQGLEFLIYFQGNSAPDKSGLPSDRFSAERTGGSVSTLTIQRTQQEDSAVYLCASSLAPVVGSGNTIYFGEGSWLTVV.

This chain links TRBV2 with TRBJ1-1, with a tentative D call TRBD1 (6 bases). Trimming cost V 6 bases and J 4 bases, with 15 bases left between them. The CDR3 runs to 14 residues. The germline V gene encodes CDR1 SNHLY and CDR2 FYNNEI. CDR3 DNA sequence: TGTGCCAGCAGACTTGAAGAGGGGGGCACTGAAGCTTTCTTT. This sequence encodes CASRLEEGGTEAFF.

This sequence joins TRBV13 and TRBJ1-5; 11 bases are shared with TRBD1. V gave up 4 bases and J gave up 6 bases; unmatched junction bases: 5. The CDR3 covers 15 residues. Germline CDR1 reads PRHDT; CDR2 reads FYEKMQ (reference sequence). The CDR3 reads CASSSGQGVGQPQHF. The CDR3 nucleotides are TGTGCCAGCAGCTCGGGACAGGGGGTGGGTCAGCCCCAGCATTTT.

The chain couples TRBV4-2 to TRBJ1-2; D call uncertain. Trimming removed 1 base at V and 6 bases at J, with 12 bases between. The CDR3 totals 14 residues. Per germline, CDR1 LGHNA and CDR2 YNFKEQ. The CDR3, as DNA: TGTGCCAGCAGCCAAGTCTCGGATTACGATGGCTACACCTTC. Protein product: CASSQVSDYDGYTF.

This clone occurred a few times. CDR3 DNA: TGTGCCAGCAGCTTAGGGGGCCCAGGGAGCTCTGGAAACACCATATATTTT. Protein sequence: CASSLGGPGSSGNTIYF. The rearrangement joins TRBV7-6 to TRBJ1-3, with D possibly being TRBD1 (5 bases). The CDR3 is made up of 17 amino acids. V lost 1 base to trimming and J lost 0 bases, with 13 bases between them. Germline CDR1 SGHVS, CDR2 FNYEAQ.

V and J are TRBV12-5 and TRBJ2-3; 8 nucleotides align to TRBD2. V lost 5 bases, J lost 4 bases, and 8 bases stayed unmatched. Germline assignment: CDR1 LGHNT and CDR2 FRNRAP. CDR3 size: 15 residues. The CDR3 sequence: CASGKSGGLADTQYF. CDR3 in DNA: TGTGCTAGTGGTAAAAGCGGGGGACTGGCAGATACGCAGTATTTT.

DNA of the CDR3: TGTGCCAGCAGCCTCCCGGGTGAAGCTTTCTTT. Amino acid sequence: CASSLPGEAFF. The chain joins TRBV5-5 to TRBJ1-1, with D unclear. Trimming pared 4 bases from V and 7 bases from J, leaving 8 bases between. CDR3 length: 11 amino acids. Per germline, CDR1 SGHKS and CDR2 YYEKEE (reference sequence). The whole variable domain, remainder taken from reference TRBV5-5 and TRBJ1-1, is DAGVTQSPTHLIKTRGQQVTLRCSPISGHKSVSWYQQVLGQGPQFIFQYYEKEERGRGNFPDRFSARQFPNYSSELNVNALLLGDSALYLCASSLPGEAFFGQGTRLTVV.

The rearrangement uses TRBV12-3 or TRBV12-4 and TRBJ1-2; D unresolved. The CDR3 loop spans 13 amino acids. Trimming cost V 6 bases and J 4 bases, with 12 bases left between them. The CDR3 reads CASSGISPYGYTF. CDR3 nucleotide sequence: TGTGCCAGCAGCGGGATTAGTCCCTATGGCTACACCTTC.

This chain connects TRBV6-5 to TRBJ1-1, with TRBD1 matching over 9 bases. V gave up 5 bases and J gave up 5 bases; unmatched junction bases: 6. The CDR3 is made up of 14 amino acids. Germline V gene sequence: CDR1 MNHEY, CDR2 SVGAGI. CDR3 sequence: CASSKTGGLTEAFF. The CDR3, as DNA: TGTGCCAGCAGTAAAACAGGGGGCCTGACTGAAGCTTTCTTT.

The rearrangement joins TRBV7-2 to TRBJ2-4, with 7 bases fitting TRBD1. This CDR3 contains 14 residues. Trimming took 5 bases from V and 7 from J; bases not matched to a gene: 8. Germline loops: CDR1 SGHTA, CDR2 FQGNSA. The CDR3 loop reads CASSTTGAENIQYF. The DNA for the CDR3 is TGTGCCAGCAGCACCACAGGGGCAGAGAACATTCAGTACTTC.

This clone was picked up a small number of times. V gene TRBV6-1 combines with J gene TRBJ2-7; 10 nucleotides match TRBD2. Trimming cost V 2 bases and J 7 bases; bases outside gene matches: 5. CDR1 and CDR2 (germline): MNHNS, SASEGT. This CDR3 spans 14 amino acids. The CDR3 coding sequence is TGTGCCAGCAGTGAAAGGCTAGCGGGGGTTGAGCAGTACTTC. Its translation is CASSERLAGVEQYF.

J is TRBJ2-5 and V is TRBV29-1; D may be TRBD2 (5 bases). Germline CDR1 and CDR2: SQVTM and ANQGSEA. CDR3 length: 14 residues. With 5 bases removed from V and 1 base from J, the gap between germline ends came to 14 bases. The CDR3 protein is CSVLGRWGQETQYF. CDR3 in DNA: TGCAGCGTTCTAGGGAGATGGGGCCAAGAGACCCAGTACTTC.

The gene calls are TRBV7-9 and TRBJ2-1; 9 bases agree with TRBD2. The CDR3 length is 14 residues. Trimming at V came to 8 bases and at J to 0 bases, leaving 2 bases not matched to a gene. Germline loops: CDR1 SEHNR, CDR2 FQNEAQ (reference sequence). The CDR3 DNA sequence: TGTGCCAGCTCAGCGGGGGGCTCCTACAATGAGCAGTTCTTC. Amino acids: CASSAGGSYNEQFF.